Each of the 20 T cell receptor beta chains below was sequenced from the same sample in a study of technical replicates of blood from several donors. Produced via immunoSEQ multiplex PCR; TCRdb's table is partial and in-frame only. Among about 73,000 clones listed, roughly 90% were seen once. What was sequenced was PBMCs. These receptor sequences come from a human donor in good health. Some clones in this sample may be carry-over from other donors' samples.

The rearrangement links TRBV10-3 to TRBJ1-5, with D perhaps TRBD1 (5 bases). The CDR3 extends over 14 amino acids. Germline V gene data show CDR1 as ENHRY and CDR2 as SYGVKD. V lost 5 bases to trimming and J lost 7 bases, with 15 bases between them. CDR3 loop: CAISQEQQGQPQHF. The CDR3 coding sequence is TGTGCCATCAGTCAGGAACAGCAGGGACAGCCCCAGCATTTT.

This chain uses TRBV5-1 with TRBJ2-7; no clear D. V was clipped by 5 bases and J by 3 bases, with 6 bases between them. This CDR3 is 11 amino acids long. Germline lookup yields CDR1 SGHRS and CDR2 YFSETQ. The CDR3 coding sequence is TGCGCCAGCAGACAGAACTACGAGCAGTACTTC. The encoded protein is CASRQNYEQYF. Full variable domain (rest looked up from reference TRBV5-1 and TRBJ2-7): KAGVTQTPRYLIKTRGQQVTLSCSPISGHRSVSWYQQTPGQGLQFLFEYFSETQRNKGNFPGRFSGRQFSNSRSEMNVSTLELGDSALYLCASRQNYEQYFGPGTRLTVT.

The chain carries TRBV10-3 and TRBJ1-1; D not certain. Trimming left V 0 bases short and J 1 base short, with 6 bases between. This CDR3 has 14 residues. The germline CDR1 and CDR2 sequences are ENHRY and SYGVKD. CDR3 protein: CAISESRGNTEAFF. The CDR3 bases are TGTGCCATCAGTGAGTCACGGGGGAACACTGAAGCTTTCTTT.

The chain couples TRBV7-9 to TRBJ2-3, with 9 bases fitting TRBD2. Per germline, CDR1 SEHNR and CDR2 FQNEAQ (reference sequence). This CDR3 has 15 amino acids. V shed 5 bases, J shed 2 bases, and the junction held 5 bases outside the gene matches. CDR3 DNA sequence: TGTGCCAGCAGCAACCGACTAGCGGCCACAGATACGCAGTATTTT. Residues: CASSNRLAATDTQYF.

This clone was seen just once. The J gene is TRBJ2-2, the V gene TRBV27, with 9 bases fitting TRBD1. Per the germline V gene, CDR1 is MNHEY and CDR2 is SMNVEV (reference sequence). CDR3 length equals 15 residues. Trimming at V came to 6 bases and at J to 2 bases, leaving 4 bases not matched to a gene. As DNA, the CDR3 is TGTGCCAGCAGGGTGACAGGGGGTAACACCGGGGAGCTGTTTTTT. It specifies CASRVTGGNTGELFF.

CDR3 coding DNA: TGCAGTGCTATTCCCCAGTCTGGCTACACCTTC. Translated, it gives CSAIPQSGYTF. The chain combines TRBV20-1 with TRBJ1-2, with D unresolved. Germline V gene data show CDR1 as DFQATT and CDR2 as SNEGSKA (reference sequence). The CDR3 length is 11 residues. V gave up 4 bases and J gave up 7 bases, with 10 bases separating them.

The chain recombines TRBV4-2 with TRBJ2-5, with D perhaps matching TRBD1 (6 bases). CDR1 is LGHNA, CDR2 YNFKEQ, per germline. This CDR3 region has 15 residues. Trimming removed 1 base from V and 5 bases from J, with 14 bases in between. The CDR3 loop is CASSQASGVGETQYF. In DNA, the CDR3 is TGTGCCAGCAGCCAAGCATCAGGGGTAGGCGAGACCCAGTACTTC.

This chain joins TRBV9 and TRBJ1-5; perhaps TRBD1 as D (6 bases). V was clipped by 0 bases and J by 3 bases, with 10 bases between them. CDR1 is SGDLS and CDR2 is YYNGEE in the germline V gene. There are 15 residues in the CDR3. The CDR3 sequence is CASSVAGDPNQPQHF. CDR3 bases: TGTGCCAGCAGCGTAGCAGGGGACCCCAATCAGCCCCAGCATTTT.

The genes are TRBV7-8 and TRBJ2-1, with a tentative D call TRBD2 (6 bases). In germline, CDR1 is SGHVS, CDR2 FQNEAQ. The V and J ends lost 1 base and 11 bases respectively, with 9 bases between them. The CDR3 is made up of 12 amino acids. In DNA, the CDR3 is TGTGCCAGCAGCTTAGATACTAGCCAGCAGTTCTTC. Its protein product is CASSLDTSQQFF. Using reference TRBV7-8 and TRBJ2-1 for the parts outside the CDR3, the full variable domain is GAGVSQSPRYKVAKRGQDVALRCDPISGHVSLFWYQQALGQGPEFLTYFQNEAQLDKSGLPSDRFFAERPEGSVSTLKIQRTQQEDSAVYLCASSLDTSQQFFGPGTRLTVL.

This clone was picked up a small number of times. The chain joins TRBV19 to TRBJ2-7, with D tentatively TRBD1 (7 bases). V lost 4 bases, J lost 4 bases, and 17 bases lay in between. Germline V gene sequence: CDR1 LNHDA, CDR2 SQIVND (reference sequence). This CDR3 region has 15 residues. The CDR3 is CASSTRPGGMYEQYF. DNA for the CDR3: TGTGCCAGTAGTACTCGCCCAGGGGGGATGTACGAGCAGTACTTC.

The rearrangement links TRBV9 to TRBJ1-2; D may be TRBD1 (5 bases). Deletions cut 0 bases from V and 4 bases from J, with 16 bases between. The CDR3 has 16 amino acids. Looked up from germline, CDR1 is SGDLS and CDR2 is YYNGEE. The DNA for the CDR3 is TGTGCCAGCAGCGTAGCGGGTGGGGGGGTCGGCTATGGCTACACCTTC. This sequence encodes CASSVAGGGVGYGYTF.

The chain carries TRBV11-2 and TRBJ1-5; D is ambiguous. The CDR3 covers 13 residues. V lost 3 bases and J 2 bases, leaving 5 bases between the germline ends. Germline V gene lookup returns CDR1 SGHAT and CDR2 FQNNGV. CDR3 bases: TGTGCCAGCAGCTTTACGGGCAATCAGCCCCAGCATTTT. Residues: CASSFTGNQPQHF.

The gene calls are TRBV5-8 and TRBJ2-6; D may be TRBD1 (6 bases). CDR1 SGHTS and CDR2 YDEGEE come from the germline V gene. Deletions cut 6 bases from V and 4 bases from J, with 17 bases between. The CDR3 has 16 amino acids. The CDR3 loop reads CASKRYQGPGANVLTF. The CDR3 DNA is TGTGCCAGCAAACGATATCAGGGGCCCGGGGCCAACGTCCTGACTTTC.

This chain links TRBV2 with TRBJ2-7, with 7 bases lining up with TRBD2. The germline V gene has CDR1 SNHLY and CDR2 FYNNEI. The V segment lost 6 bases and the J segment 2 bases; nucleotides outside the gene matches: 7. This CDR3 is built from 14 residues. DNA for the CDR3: TGTGCCAGCAGGGCCGGGGGGACTACCTACGAGCAGTACTTC. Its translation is CASRAGGTTYEQYF.

DNA for the CDR3: TGTGCCAGCAGTACATCCGGGACAGGGGACACTGAAGCTTTCTTT. Protein product: CASSTSGTGDTEAFF. This chain uses TRBV6-4 with TRBJ1-1; TRBD1 matches at 10 bases. Looked up from germline, CDR1 is MRHNA and CDR2 is SNTAGT. CDR3 size: 15 residues. V dropped 5 bases and J dropped 3; count of bases not matched to a gene: 6.

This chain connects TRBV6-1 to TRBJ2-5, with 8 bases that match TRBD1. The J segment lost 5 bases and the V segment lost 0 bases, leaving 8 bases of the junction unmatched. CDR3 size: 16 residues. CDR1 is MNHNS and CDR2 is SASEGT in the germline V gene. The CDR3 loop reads CASSEAVRGRGETQYF. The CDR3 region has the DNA TGTGCCAGCAGTGAAGCGGTCAGGGGGCGCGGGGAGACCCAGTACTTC.

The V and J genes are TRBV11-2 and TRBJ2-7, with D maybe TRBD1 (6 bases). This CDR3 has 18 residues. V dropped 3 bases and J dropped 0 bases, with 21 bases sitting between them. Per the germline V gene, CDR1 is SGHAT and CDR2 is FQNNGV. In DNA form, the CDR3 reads TGTGCCAGCAGCTTGTTGGCGCCTTCCCGGGACACCTCCTACGAGCAGTACTTC. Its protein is CASSLLAPSRDTSYEQYF.

The CDR3 coding sequence is TGTGCCAGCAGCCCCCGGGAGGGGACTAGCGGGGGAAGGGGTGAGCAGTTCTTC. It specifies CASSPREGTSGGRGEQFF. The rearrangement uses TRBV9 and TRBJ2-1, with 14 bases lining up with TRBD2. Germline CDR1 SGDLS, CDR2 YYNGEE. The CDR3 has 18 amino acids. V shed 4 bases, J shed 9 bases, and the junction held 15 bases outside the gene matches.

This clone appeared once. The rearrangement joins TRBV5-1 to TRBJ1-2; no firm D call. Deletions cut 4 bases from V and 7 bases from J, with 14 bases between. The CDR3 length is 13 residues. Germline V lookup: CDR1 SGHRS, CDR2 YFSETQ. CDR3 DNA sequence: TGCGCCAGCAGCGGGGTCGGGGTTGGTGGCTACACCTTC. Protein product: CASSGVGVGGYTF.

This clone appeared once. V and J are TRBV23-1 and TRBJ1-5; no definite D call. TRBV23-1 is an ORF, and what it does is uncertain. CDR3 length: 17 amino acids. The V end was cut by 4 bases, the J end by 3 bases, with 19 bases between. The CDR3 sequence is CASSLRYFRRSNQPQHF. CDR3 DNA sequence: TGCGCCAGCAGTCTAAGGTATTTCAGGCGCTCCAATCAGCCCCAGCATTTT.